These 7 T cell receptor beta chains came from one sample sequenced in a study of T cell responses to AZD1222 COVID-19 vaccine. Generated by immunoSEQ multiplex PCR, the TCRdb table keeps only in-frame clones and is missing some. The table includes approximately 200,000 clones, around 94% detected once. The source material was peripheral blood, sampled 28 days after the second dose of the MenACWY control vaccine. The source is an adult who received the MenACWY meningococcal vaccine as a control.

The chain is built from TRBV9 and TRBJ2-3; 8 positions match TRBD2. The trim removed 6 bases at V and 4 bases at J, leaving 4 bases unmatched. CDR3 length: 13 residues. Germline V gives CDR1 SGDLS, CDR2 YYNGEE. CDR3 coding DNA: TGTGCCAGCACCAGCGGGAGCGCAGATACGCAGTATTTT. It encodes CASTSGSADTQYF.

This chain joins TRBV30 and TRBJ2-7; no reliable D call. Trimming cost V 2 bases and J 4 bases, with 9 bases left between them. This CDR3 is 12 amino acids long. Germline loops: CDR1 GTSNPN, CDR2 SVGIG (reference sequence). CDR3 in amino acids: CAWSILQYEQYF. Written as DNA, the CDR3 is TGTGCCTGGAGTATACTCCAGTACGAGCAGTACTTC.

The chain employs TRBV28 and TRBJ2-7, with 9 bases fitting TRBD2. Germline V gives CDR1 MDHEN, CDR2 SYDVKM. The V segment lost 9 bases and the J segment 1 base; nucleotides outside the gene matches: 13. The CDR3 sequence is 16 residues long. The CDR3 loop is CASRYAGGAFSYEQYF. In DNA, the CDR3 is TGTGCCAGTCGCTACGCGGGGGGGGCGTTTTCCTACGAGCAGTACTTC.

The chain has TRBV2 and TRBJ2-4; no firm D call. The CDR3 covers 14 residues. The germline CDR1 and CDR2 sequences are SNHLY and FYNNEI. V was trimmed by 6 bases and J by 0 bases, leaving 9 bases between them. Here the CDR3 DNA reads TGTGCCAGCAGGGAACAGTTAGCCAAAAACATTCAGTACTTC. The encoded protein is CASREQLAKNIQYF.

The genes are TRBV2 and TRBJ2-7; 7 nucleotides agree with TRBD1. J was trimmed by 5 bases and V by 2 bases; bases with no gene match: 9. Looked up from germline, CDR1 is SNHLY and CDR2 is FYNNEI. CDR3 size: 15 residues. This CDR3 is CASSETEQGPNEQYF. CDR3 in DNA: TGTGCCAGCAGTGAAACAGAACAGGGGCCCAACGAGCAGTACTTC.

The J gene is TRBJ1-1, the V gene TRBV28, with D uncertain. CDR1 is MDHEN and CDR2 is SYDVKM in the germline V gene. The CDR3 loop spans 13 amino acids. Trimming removed 3 bases at V and 10 bases at J, with 15 bases between. CDR3: CASSLGPGFRAFF. CDR3 nucleotides: TGTGCCAGCAGTTTGGGCCCGGGGTTTAGAGCTTTCTTT.

This chain links TRBV5-1 with TRBJ2-3, with 7 bases matching TRBD1. This CDR3 has 15 amino acids. V lost 4 bases and J lost 0; bases outside the gene matches: 5. Germline CDR1 and CDR2: SGHRS and YFSETQ. CDR3 in amino acids: CASSQQGVSTDTQYF. The DNA of the CDR3 is TGCGCCAGCAGCCAGCAGGGGGTTAGCACAGATACGCAGTATTTT.